The rows below give T cell receptor beta chains drawn from one sample of a study of cytomegalovirus exposure and HLA in healthy donors. TCRdb keeps only in-frame clones here, not all; method: immunoSEQ multiplex PCR. The data contain roughly 65,000 clones, roughly 94% of them singletons. Material for sequencing was PBMCs. The receptor set was obtained from a man aged 18 to 30 in good health and CMV-seropositive. CDR3s include the opening cysteine and the closing phenylalanine or tryptophan. A D gene is named only where the DNA matches it firmly. Clone size is shown for a subset of rows, as once, few, many or a class of expanded clone.

J | size | V | D | DNA | CDR3
TRBJ1-4 | - | TRBV7-9 | TRBD1 | TGTGCCAGCAGCCCTGGACAGGGAGATGAAAAACTGTTTTTT | CASSPGQGDEKLFF
TRBJ2-7 | - | TRBV4-1 | - | TGCGCCAGCAGCCAAGAGAGTATAGGGGCCCCCACCTACGAGCAGTACTTC | CASSQESIGAPTYEQYF
TRBJ1-4 | - | TRBV4-1 | - | TGCGCCAGCAGCCCCCCCCCGGGGGGGGTTGATGAAAAACTGTTTTTT | CASSPPPGGVDEKLFF
TRBJ2-5 | - | TRBV10-2 | TRBD2 | TGCGCCAGCAGGGTAGCGGGGTTCCAAGAGACCCAGTACTTC | CASRVAGFQETQYF
TRBJ1-1 | - | TRBV4-1 | - | TGCGCCAGCAGCCAAGGACAGCCCCTGAACACTGAAGCTTTCTTT | CASSQGQPLNTEAFF
TRBJ1-1 | - | TRBV5-5 | - | TGTGCCAGCAGCCCAACACTGAACACTGAAGCTTTCTTT | CASSPTLNTEAFF
TRBJ1-1 | - | TRBV5-6 | TRBD1 | TGTGCCAGCAGTCGACCGACAGGGGTAAGGGACACTGAAGCTTTCTTT | CASSRPTGVRDTEAFF
TRBJ2-1 | - | TRBV9 | TRBD2 | TGTGCCAGCACCGTGGGGAGCGGGAGCTACAATGAGCAGTTCTTC | CASTVGSGSYNEQFF
TRBJ2-3 | - | TRBV30 | - | TGTGCCTGGGAGTTAGGAGTAGGACAGTATTTT | CAWELGVGQYF
TRBJ2-7 | - | TRBV10-3 | - | TGTGCCATCAGACGCGCCCTTACGGACAGTGTAGGGCAGTACTTC | CAIRRALTDSVGQYF
TRBJ1-3 | - | TRBV19 | - | TGTGCCAGTAGTATGGACTTCCACGGAAACACCATATATTTT | CASSMDFHGNTIYF
TRBJ1-3 | - | TRBV4-3 | TRBD1 | TGCGCCAGCAGCCAAGATTCAGGGGGCGGTGGAAACACCATATATTTT | CASSQDSGGGGNTIYF
TRBJ1-5 | - | TRBV19 | TRBD1 | TGTGCCAGTAGTATCGGGACAGGGGGCCACGATCAGCCCCAGCATTTT | CASSIGTGGHDQPQHF
TRBJ2-2 | - | TRBV6-4 | - | TGTGCCAGCAGTGACAGGGGTGACACCGGGGAGCTGTTTTTT | CASSDRGDTGELFF
TRBJ2-1 | - | TRBV28 | TRBD2 | TGTGCCAGCAGATTACGCTGGGCGGCCATGGGGGGGACTAGCGGGGCCAATGAGCAGTTCTTC | CASRLRWAAMGGTSGANEQFF
TRBJ1-5 | - | TRBV6-6 | TRBD1 | TGTGCCAGCAGTTCCTCCGACAGGGATGGCAATCAGCCCCAGCATTTT | CASSSSDRDGNQPQHF
TRBJ2-7 | - | TRBV5-1 | TRBD1 | TGCGCCAGCAGGGGGACAGGGGTGGCCTACGAGCAGTACTTC | CASRGTGVAYEQYF
TRBJ1-1 | - | TRBV2 | TRBD1 | TGTGCCAGCACCGGATACACAGGGGGCCACACTGAAGCTTTCTTT | CASTGYTGGHTEAFF
TRBJ2-6 | - | TRBV5-8 | TRBD1 | TGTGCCAGCAGCGGGGGACAGGTATTGTCTGGGGCCAACGTCCTGACTTTC | CASSGGQVLSGANVLTF
TRBJ1-5 | - | TRBV19 | TRBD1 | TGTGCCAGTAGGCTACAGGGGAATCAGCCCCAGCATTTT | CASRLQGNQPQHF
TRBJ1-2 | - | TRBV6-6 | - | TGTGCCAGCAGTGCCTCAGGCTATGGCTACACCTTC | CASSASGYGYTF
TRBJ2-3 | - | TRBV7-3 | TRBD1 | TGTGCCAGCAGCTTAAACAGGGGGGGCACAGATACGCAGTATTTT | CASSLNRGGTDTQYF
TRBJ2-7 | once | TRBV19 | TRBD2 | TGTGCCAGTAGTATTACTAGCGGCAACATTCCCTACGAGCAGTACTTC | CASSITSGNIPYEQYF
TRBJ2-3 | - | TRBV14 | - | TGTGCCAGCAGCCATGGACGGGACATCATCACAGATACGCAGTATTTT | CASSHGRDIITDTQYF
TRBJ2-1 | - | TRBV19 | TRBD2 | TGTGCCAGTAGTATGGGACTAGCGGGTGTGGATGAGCAGTTCTTC | CASSMGLAGVDEQFF
TRBJ2-7 | - | TRBV6-5 | - | TGTGCTGTACAGGGATACTACGAGCAGTACTTC | CAVQGYYEQYF
TRBJ2-1 | - | TRBV4-1 | TRBD1 | TGCGCCAGCAGCCACCCACTGACAGGGGATGGCAATGAGCAGTTCTTC | CASSHPLTGDGNEQFF
TRBJ2-3 | - | TRBV7-9 | - | TGTGCCAGCAGCTTAGCGGAGTCGGATACGCAGTATTTT | CASSLAESDTQYF
TRBJ1-5 | - | TRBV27 | - | TGTGCCAGCAGTCCAATCGGCTCACAGGGAATTGTACAGCCCCAGCATTTT | CASSPIGSQGIVQPQHF
TRBJ2-1 | - | TRBV28 | - | TGTGCCAGCAGTTTTCTGGGGGCGAATATTAATGAGCAGTTCTTC | CASSFLGANINEQFF
TRBJ2-2 | - | TRBV5-1 | - | TGCGCCAGCAGCTTGGGAGGTGACACCGGGGAGCTGTTTTTT | CASSLGGDTGELFF
TRBJ1-5 | - | TRBV7-8 | - | TGTGCCAGCAGCCCCACAGGGCATAGCAATCAGCCCCAGCATTTT | CASSPTGHSNQPQHF
TRBJ1-6 | - | TRBV28 | TRBD1 | TGTGCCAGCAGTCCCCCCACAGGGGCGAGCTCCTATAATTCACCCCTCCACTTT | CASSPPTGASSYNSPLHF
TRBJ2-1 | - | TRBV7-6 | - | TGTGCCAGCAGCTTAGCCGACGCGGGGAGCTCCTACAATGAGCAGTTCTTC | CASSLADAGSSYNEQFF
TRBJ2-1 | - | TRBV7-2 | TRBD1 | TGTGCCAGCAGCCCGGGACAGTCAAACAATGAGCAGTTCTTC | CASSPGQSNNEQFF
TRBJ2-7 | - | TRBV6-1 | TRBD2 | TGTGCCAGCAGTTCCGTGACTAGCGGAAACTACGAGCAGTACTTC | CASSSVTSGNYEQYF
TRBJ1-2 | - | TRBV27 | TRBD1 | TGTGCCAGCAGTTTGAGGGGGCGCTATGGCTACACCTTC | CASSLRGRYGYTF
TRBJ2-7 | once | TRBV18 | TRBD2 | TGTGCCAGCTCACGCCAAACTAGCGAAGAGCAGTACTTC | CASSRQTSEEQYF
TRBJ1-3 | once | TRBV6-5 | TRBD1 | TGTGCCAGCAGATTTGACAGGGACTCTGGAAACACCATATATTTT | CASRFDRDSGNTIYF
TRBJ2-7 | - | TRBV2 | TRBD1 | TGTGCCAGCACGGGACAGGGAATTGGGGAGCAGTACTTC | CASTGQGIGEQYF
TRBJ2-7 | few | TRBV4-2 | - | TGTGCCAGCAGCCAAGATACAGGGAGCTCCTACGAGCAGTACTTC | CASSQDTGSSYEQYF
TRBJ2-7 | - | TRBV10-3 | - | TGTGCCATCAAATCAGGACAGAACTACGAGCAGTACTTC | CAIKSGQNYEQYF
TRBJ2-1 | - | TRBV27 | TRBD1 | TGTGCCAGCAACCCGTTCGGGACAGGGTCCCACAATGAGCAGTTCTTC | CASNPFGTGSHNEQFF
TRBJ2-7 | - | TRBV28 | TRBD1 | TGTGCCACCTCCAACCCGGGACAGGGATCGTACGAGCAGTACTTC | CATSNPGQGSYEQYF
TRBJ2-7 | - | TRBV30 | - | TGTGCCTGGATAAGGCGCACCGGGTCGTACGAGCAGTACTTC | CAWIRRTGSYEQYF
TRBJ2-1 | - | TRBV7-2 | - | TGTGCCAGCAGCTTAGTGGCCAATGAGCAGTTCTTC | CASSLVANEQFF
TRBJ2-5 | - | TRBV5-1 | - | TGCGCCAGCAGCTTGGGTCAGGGAAATAGAGATGAGACCCAGTACTTC | CASSLGQGNRDETQYF
TRBJ2-3 | - | TRBV6-5 | TRBD2 | TGTGCCAGCAGTTGGACTAGTATCGCAGATACGCAGTATTTT | CASSWTSIADTQYF
TRBJ1-2 | once | TRBV6-6 | - | TGTGCCAGCAGTCCAGGGCCGGGCTATGGCTACACCTTC | CASSPGPGYGYTF
TRBJ2-1 | - | TRBV18 | TRBD2 | TGTGCCAGCTCACCAGGCAGCGGGAGGGTCAATGAGCAGTTCTTC | CASSPGSGRVNEQFF
TRBJ1-2 | - | TRBV10-2 | TRBD1 | TGCGCCAGCGCGACAGGGTCAGGGGGAGGCTATGGCTACACCTTC | CASATGSGGGYGYTF
TRBJ2-2 | - | TRBV10-3 | - | TGTGCCATCAGCGGGGGGCTAGCGGCGAACACCGGGGAGCTGTTTTTT | CAISGGLAANTGELFF
TRBJ1-3 | - | TRBV5-6 | TRBD1 | TGTGCCAGCAGCCCCAGGGGGGACTCTGGAAACACCATATATTTT | CASSPRGDSGNTIYF
TRBJ2-7 | - | TRBV5-1 | TRBD1 | TGCGCCAGCAGCTTGGGGTCTGGACAGGGGTGGTACGAGCAGTACTTC | CASSLGSGQGWYEQYF
TRBJ2-7 | - | TRBV7-2 | - | TGTGCCAGCAGCTTAGGTTCGGCGGGTCTGGGCTACGAGCAGTACTTC | CASSLGSAGLGYEQYF
TRBJ1-1 | few | TRBV27 | TRBD1 | TGTGCCAGCCGTGGAGGGACAGGGGGCACTGAAGCTTTCTTT | CASRGGTGGTEAFF
TRBJ1-1 | - | TRBV7-9 | TRBD1 | TGTGCCAGCAGCTCCCCCGTGGCAGGGGGGAAGGAAGCTTTCTTT | CASSSPVAGGKEAFF
TRBJ1-2 | once | TRBV6-6 | TRBD1 | TGTGCCAGCAGTTACAGGGACAGAGCTAACTATGGCTACACCTTC | CASSYRDRANYGYTF
TRBJ2-7 | - | TRBV28 | - | TGTGCCAGCAGTGACTTCTCCTACGAGCAGTACTTC | CASSDFSYEQYF
TRBJ2-2 | - | TRBV9 | - | TGTGCCAGCAGCGTTGGGGGACTTAGCACCGGGGAGCTGTTTTTT | CASSVGGLSTGELFF